This T cell receptor beta chain was obtained from a study of shared clonotypes between healthy human individuals. Study-wide findings and caveats: Sharing across four donors was seen in roughly 5% of naive CD4 clonotypes.

This CDR3 has 15 amino acids. Trimming took 6 bases from V and 4 from J; bases not matched to a gene: 3. Germline V gene data show CDR1 as MNHEY and CDR2 as SVGAGI. Per the original data handling: There were no quality scores in the junction-only immunoSEQ sequences, so filtering differed. Measured with immunoSEQ multiplex PCR; TCRdb has only the in-frame clones, and not every one. V, J and clone size are those of that table, while D and trimming were read from the DNA. The sample has approximately 1.5 million clones, approximately 98% seen once. With respect to this clone: Its antigen is unidentified.

Sequenced sample: naive CD4+ T cells sorted from blood. Documented subset: CD45RA+ positively selected. The receptor's source is a man between 25 and 39 years old in good health. V usage is TRBV6-5 and J usage is TRBJ2-2; 12 bases agree with TRBD2. DNA for the CDR3: TGTGCCAGCAGGTCACTAGCGGGAGGCACCGGGGAGCTGTTTTTT. This codes for CASRSLAGGTGELFF.